Many counts were recorded for the clone carrying this T cell receptor beta chain. Its antigen is not known. With iRepertoire HTBI primers and Arm-PCR of CDR3 regions, TCR beta libraries were built. TCRdb reprocessed the multiplex PCR reads with MiXCR, giving one entry per CDR3 protein. The repertoire consists of 400,000 to 550,000 distinct CDR3 sequences, with under 15% occurring once and the leading ten covering over 15%. The data were obtained in a study of regulatory T cells in long-lasting Graves disease. Study-level background: Freshly diagnosed Graves' patients had used antithyroid drugs for under 3 months. Whole-study findings and limits: Accuracy might have suffered from few samples. Whereas new patients shared 970 or so public clonotypes, persistent patients shared more, at approximately 2,700.

The sample's time point: newly diagnosed GD, antithyroid drugs for less than 3 months. Isolated PBMC RNA provided the starting material for the TCR library. The same specimen was also included in a second study, on T cells in Graves' hyperthyroidism and ophthalmopathy. That source adds: Most expanded thyroid clonotypes above 0.001 recurred in blood.

The specimen was peripheral blood mononuclear cells (PBMCs), collected at new diagnosis, from a patient treated with antithyroid drugs. This clonotype was sampled from a woman in her thirties with Graves disease.

The CDR3 protein is CASSQDWRNTEAFF. CDR3 DNA: TGCGCCAGCAGCCAAGATTGGAGGAACACTGAAGCTTTCTTT. The chain joins TRBV4-1 to TRBJ1-1; no reliable D call. The ends were cut back, 0 bases at V and 1 base at J, with 6 bases in the middle. CDR3 length equals 14 residues. CDR1 is MGHRA, CDR2 YSYEKL, per germline.